The sequence of this TCR beta chain was determined in a study of spatial heterogeneity in lung cancer. Carried by each TCR cDNA molecule was a unique molecular identifier. TCRdb reprocessed the 5' RACE reads with MiXCR, giving one entry per CDR3 protein. The table records 7,500 or so distinct CDR3 sequences, 11% to 15% of them present only once. The germline V and J ends were trimmed by 0 bases and 5 bases, with 10 bases remaining between them. Per the germline V gene, CDR1 is SGHTA and CDR2 is FQGNSA. The CDR3 contains 14 residues. As for time point: sample taken at primary tumor resection. The cohort: some 73 early-stage, untreated non-small cell lung cancer patients. Researchers sequenced whole RNA taken from tumor, nontumor lung or frozen PBMC without sorting. The sample holds many counts of this clonotype. Its antigen is unidentified. Study observations and caveats: Expanded intratumoral alpha and beta TCR counts tracked tumor mutation counts. Coverage of tumor T cells, an estimated figure, was approximately 7.4% for alpha and 11% to 15% for beta chains.

This sequence originates from a female donor with early-stage non-small cell lung cancer. The material sequenced was lung tumor tissue, taken at surgery. V gene TRBV7-2 combines with J gene TRBJ2-5; D may match TRBD1 or TRBD2 (5 bases each). The CDR3 spells CASSLAGVGETQYF. CDR3 sequence (DNA): TGTGCCAGCAGCTTAGCGGGGGTGGGTGAGACCCAGTACTTC.